This TCR beta chain was recorded in a study of radiation and T cells in renal cell carcinoma. Generated by immunoSEQ multiplex PCR, the TCRdb table keeps only in-frame clones and is missing some. This table holds roughly 58,000 clones, about 80% found once. As for time point: blood 4 weeks post-SBRT, at nephrectomy. Treatment: 15 Gy SBRT to primary tumor, nephrectomy 4 weeks later. Nephrectomy followed 15 Gy stereotactic body radiation by 4 weeks. Germline CDR1 is MNHEY and CDR2 is SMNVEV (reference sequence). Unmatched junction bases numbered 9, after V lost 5 bases and J lost 12 bases. CDR3 length equals 13 residues. This clone appeared a few times.

This TCR derives from a man in his sixties with renal cell carcinoma. The material was blood, obtained from a patient whose treatment included radiotherapy and nephrectomy. The rearrangement joins TRBV27 to TRBJ1-4, with TRBD1 matching over 7 bases. The CDR3: CASSKYRGGELFF. CDR3 DNA sequence: TGTGCCAGCAGTAAATACAGGGGTGGGGAACTGTTTTTT.